This T cell receptor beta chain appears in the sequencing data of a study of OX40 agonist ivuxolimab in advanced cancers. Produced via immunoSEQ multiplex PCR; TCRdb's table is partial and in-frame only. Here the sample spans some 80,000 clones, 92% being singletons. Germline V gene data show CDR1 as DFQATT and CDR2 as SNEGSKA (reference sequence). This CDR3 comprises 11 residues. V lost 6 bases and J lost 3, with 9 bases in between. This specimen was CD4+ or CD8+ T cells sorted from blood, taken in a trial of the OX40 agonist ivuxolimab. The sequence was obtained from an adult with an advanced solid tumor such as melanoma, head and neck, liver or kidney cancer. J is TRBJ2-7 and V is TRBV20-1; TRBD2 might be the D (6 bases). CDR3 in amino acids: CSAGDFYEQYF. Written as DNA, the CDR3 is TGCAGTGCAGGGGACTTCTACGAGCAGTACTTC.